Listed here are 9 T cell receptor beta chains from one sample, sequenced in a study of cytomegalovirus exposure and HLA in healthy donors. A multiplex PCR was run with 60 Vbeta primers and 13 Jbeta primers. TCRdb keeps only in-frame clones here, not all; method: immunoSEQ multiplex PCR. The table shows under 250,000 clones, with more than 75% occurring only once. The sequenced sample consisted of PBMCs. These receptors all stem from a girl aged 2-10 years in good health and CMV-seronegative.

This sequence joins TRBV27 and TRBJ1-6; tentatively, D is TRBD1 (5 bases). This CDR3 has 14 amino acids. V lost 3 bases and J 7 bases, leaving 10 bases between the germline ends. Looked up from germline, CDR1 is MNHEY and CDR2 is SMNVEV (reference sequence). CDR3 loop: CASSFWGENSPLHF. The CDR3 region has the DNA TGTGCCAGCAGTTTTTGGGGGGAGAATTCACCCCTCCACTTT.

The V and J genes are TRBV15 and TRBJ2-7, with 8 bases identical to TRBD1. V shed 2 bases and J 12 bases; nucleotides not matched to a gene: 6. Per germline, CDR1 LNHNV and CDR2 YYDKDF (reference sequence). CDR3 length: 12 amino acids. The DNA of the CDR3 is TGTGCCACCAGCAGAACGTGGGACAGGCTGTACTTC. Its translation is CATSRTWDRLYF. Looking up the rest from reference TRBV15 and TRBJ2-7 gives the full variable domain: DAMVIQNPRYQVTQFGKPVTLSCSQTLNHNVMYWYQQKSSQAPKLLFHYYDKDFNNEADTPDNFQSRRPNTSFCFLDIRSPGLGDTAMYLCATSRTWDRLYFGPGTRLTVT.

The CDR3 spells CASSPRLSSYEQYF. The CDR3 DNA sequence: TGTGCCAGCTCACCTAGACTGAGCTCCTACGAGCAGTACTTC. The V gene is TRBV18, the J gene TRBJ2-7; D ambiguous. The CDR3 spans 14 residues. Germline CDR1 and CDR2: KGHSH and LQKENI. Trimming cost V 3 bases and J 0 bases, with 9 bases left between them.

The chain has TRBV5-1 and TRBJ2-3, with D perhaps TRBD2 (6 bases). The CDR3 runs to 15 residues. Trimming shortened V by 5 bases and J by 0 bases, and 13 bases separated the two germline ends. Germline V gives CDR1 SGHRS, CDR2 YFSETQ. DNA of the CDR3: TGCGCCAGCAGTGGTAGCGGCTCTAGCACAGATACGCAGTATTTT. Encoded protein: CASSGSGSSTDTQYF.

The chain has TRBV5-4 and TRBJ2-5, with D unresolved. V dropped 5 bases and J dropped 5 bases, with 7 bases sitting between them. Germline CDR1 SGHNT, CDR2 YYREEE (reference sequence). The CDR3 loop spans 11 amino acids. This CDR3 reads CASRPGETQYF. The CDR3 DNA reads as TGTGCCAGCAGACCCGGGGAGACCCAGTACTTC.

The genes are TRBV5-6 and TRBJ2-7; perhaps TRBD2 as D (5 bases). The germline gives CDR1 SGHDT, CDR2 YYEEEE. The V and J ends lost 1 base and 7 bases respectively, with 9 bases between them. The CDR3 is 12 amino acids. The CDR3 loop reads CASSLRTLEQYF. CDR3 coding DNA: TGTGCCAGCAGCTTGCGGACTCTGGAGCAGTACTTC.

V is TRBV29-1 and J is TRBJ2-1, with TRBD2 matching 12 bases. The trim removed 6 bases at V and 2 bases at J, leaving 2 bases unmatched. The CDR3 is made up of 14 amino acids. Germline loops: CDR1 SQVTM, CDR2 ANQGSEA. CDR3 loop: CSVSSGRAYNEQFF. The DNA of the CDR3 is TGCAGCGTCTCTAGCGGGAGGGCCTACAATGAGCAGTTCTTC.

This clone has only one observation. The rearrangement joins TRBV9 to TRBJ2-2; tentative D call: TRBD1 (6 bases). The CDR3 spans 14 residues. With 0 bases removed from V and 6 bases from J, the gap between germline ends came to 9 bases. Germline loops: CDR1 SGDLS, CDR2 YYNGEE. The CDR3, as DNA: TGTGCCAGCAGCGTAGAGACAGGCCCCGGGGAGCTGTTTTTT. Its translation is CASSVETGPGELFF.

The chain combines TRBV6-5 with TRBJ2-7, with D possibly matching TRBD1 (6 bases). Trimming removed 2 bases at V and 6 bases at J, with 17 bases between. The CDR3 totals 15 residues. The germline V gene has CDR1 MNHEY and CDR2 SVGAGI. CDR3 in amino acids: CASSYGQTNPSEQYF. As DNA, the CDR3 is TGTGCCAGCAGTTACGGACAGACGAACCCTTCCGAGCAGTACTTC.